A single sample is the source of the 25 T cell receptor beta chains below, sequenced in a study of patients and donors after allogeneic stem cell transplantation. From the RT-PCR reads, TCRdb called clonotypes with MiXCR, one entry per CDR3 protein. The data show a few hundred thousand distinct CDR3 sequences, around two fifths seen once. The sequenced sample consisted of blood, either unsorted or a sorted T cell fraction (not recorded which). Receptor source: a human donor who was either an allogeneic HSCT recipient or a stem cell or donor lymphocyte infusion donor (not recorded which). It is not recorded whose cells these are; they may come from a transplant donor.

This clonotype was counted only a few times. This CDR3 reads CASRRTPATDTQYF. CDR3 DNA sequence: TGCGCCAGCAGGCGGACCCCCGCAACAGATACGCAGTATTTT. The rearrangement uses TRBV10-2 and TRBJ2-3; D is uncertain. Germline V CDR1 and CDR2: WSHSY, SAAADI. Trimming removed 6 bases at V and 3 bases at J, with 13 bases between. This CDR3 has 14 amino acids.

This chain uses TRBV5-1 with TRBJ1-3; perhaps TRBD1 as D (5 bases). This CDR3 region has 15 residues. With 6 bases removed from V and 0 bases from J, the gap between germline ends came to 13 bases. Per the germline V gene, CDR1 is SGHRS and CDR2 is YFSETQ. CDR3 loop: CASTSTVDSGNTIYF. The CDR3 nucleotides are TGCGCCAGCACCTCGACAGTCGACTCTGGAAACACCATATATTTT.

This clonotype was recorded a few times. The V and J genes are TRBV12-3 or TRBV12-4 and TRBJ2-1; 7 bases map to TRBD1. The CDR3 contains 14 residues. J gave up 10 bases and V 6 bases, and 12 bases lay outside the gene matches. The CDR3 spells CASRKDRTRMEQFF. The CDR3 nucleotides read TGTGCCAGCAGAAAGGACAGGACTCGAATGGAGCAGTTCTTC.

The rearrangement uses TRBV12-3 or TRBV12-4 and TRBJ1-3; D possibly corresponds to TRBD1 (6 bases). CDR3 size: 13 residues. V was shortened by 8 bases and J by 0 bases, with 8 bases between the two germline ends. CDR3 amino acids: CASHRASGNTIYF. In DNA, the CDR3 is TGTGCCAGCCACAGGGCCTCTGGAAACACCATATATTTT.

V and J are TRBV30 and TRBJ1-5; D is uncertain. Germline V gene data show CDR1 as GTSNPN and CDR2 as SVGIG (reference sequence). This CDR3 is 13 amino acids long. Trimming removed 1 base at V and 7 bases at J, with 11 bases between. CDR3 in amino acids: CAWSGGRGQPQHF. The CDR3 region has the DNA TGTGCCTGGAGTGGGGGTCGTGGGCAGCCCCAGCATTTT.

The chain uses TRBV28 and TRBJ2-2; D is unclear. This CDR3 has 13 amino acids. In germline, CDR1 is MDHEN, CDR2 SYDVKM. V lost 6 bases and J 8 bases, leaving 13 bases between the germline ends. The CDR3 nucleotides are TGTGCCAGCAGGCCCGACTTGCGTGGGGAGCTGTTTTTT. Translated: CASRPDLRGELFF.

V and J are TRBV5-1 and TRBJ2-7; D ambiguous. This CDR3 has 14 amino acids. V was trimmed by 3 bases and J by 2 bases, leaving 12 bases between them. Germline loops: CDR1 SGHRS, CDR2 YFSETQ. The CDR3 here is CASSSGLMPYEQYF. The CDR3 DNA is TGCGCCAGCAGCTCAGGATTAATGCCCTACGAGCAGTACTTC.

This clonotype was observed a handful of times. The V and J genes are TRBV4-1 and TRBJ1-2; 7 positions match TRBD1. The CDR3 runs to 17 residues. J lost 0 bases, V lost 1 base, and 8 bases had no gene match. CDR1 is MGHRA, CDR2 YSYEKL, per germline. CDR3 region: CASSQGGRGTANYGYTF. The CDR3 coding sequence is TGCGCCAGCAGCCAAGGGGGCAGGGGGACGGCTAACTATGGCTACACCTTC.

The table lists this clonotype with a few counts. The chain recombines TRBV7-8 with TRBJ1-4; 9 nucleotides align to TRBD1. The CDR3 is 15 amino acids. The germline V gene encodes CDR1 SGHVS and CDR2 FQNEAQ. Trimming removed 2 bases from V and 8 bases from J; junction bases left unmatched: 6. The CDR3 sequence is CASSLQDRGGEKLFF. CDR3 coding DNA: TGTGCCAGCAGCTTACAGGACAGGGGAGGCGAAAAACTGTTTTTT.

This clonotype was picked up a small number of times. The chain has TRBV11-2 and TRBJ1-1; weak D call: TRBD1 (5 bases). The CDR3 has 15 amino acids. Germline assignment: CDR1 SGHAT and CDR2 FQNNGV. Between the trimmed V and J ends, which lost 0 bases and 7 bases, there was a span of 15 bases. DNA of the CDR3: TGTGCCAGCAGCTTAGATTTCTGGGCAGGGCGTGAAGCTTTCTTT. Its translation: CASSLDFWAGREAFF.

The chain combines TRBV10-3 with TRBJ2-7; D is perhaps TRBD1 (6 bases). The CDR3 is 16 amino acids. The germline CDR1 and CDR2 sequences are ENHRY and SYGVKD. Between the trimmed V and J ends, which lost 2 bases and 0 bases, there was a span of 14 bases. CDR3 amino acids: CAISEGTRLSSYEQYF. CDR3 bases: TGTGCCATCAGTGAGGGGACAAGGCTGAGCTCCTACGAGCAGTACTTC.

In its sample, this clonotype was seen a few times. The J gene is TRBJ1-2, the V gene TRBV5-6; TRBD1 might be the D (6 bases). Trimming left V 1 base short and J 5 bases short, with 12 bases between. CDR1 and CDR2 (germline): SGHDT, YYEEEE. The CDR3 runs to 14 residues. CDR3 residues: CASSLKGQGYGYTF. CDR3 coding DNA: TGTGCCAGCAGCTTGAAGGGCCAGGGGTATGGCTACACCTTC.

The chain combines TRBV24-1 with TRBJ2-3, with 7 bases matching TRBD1. CDR3 size: 16 residues. Germline trimming cut 1 base from V and 2 bases from J; bases unmatched to any gene: 5. Germline V gene data show CDR1 as KGHDR and CDR2 as SFDVKD. CDR3: CATSDLGTEATDTQYF. DNA for the CDR3: TGTGCCACCAGTGATTTAGGGACAGAGGCCACAGATACGCAGTATTTT.

The chain carries TRBV3-1 and TRBJ2-3; 13 bases line up with TRBD2. Germline V gene lookup returns CDR1 LGHDT and CDR2 YNNKEL (reference sequence). The CDR3 runs 16 residues. V shed 3 bases and J 5 bases; nucleotides not matched to a gene: 5. CDR3 coding DNA: TGTGCCAGCAGCCACCTACTAGCGGGGGGGCAAGATACGCAGTATTTT. Protein sequence: CASSHLLAGGQDTQYF.

The CDR3 nucleotides read TGTGCCAGCAGTTCCTCAACTAATGAAAAACTGTTTTTT. Amino acid sequence: CASSSSTNEKLFF. The chain recombines TRBV12-3 or TRBV12-4 with TRBJ1-4; D ambiguous. The V end was cut by 4 bases, the J end by 0 bases, with 3 bases between. This CDR3 comprises 13 residues.

The chain has TRBV11-2 and TRBJ2-5; D is uncertain. Between the trimmed V and J ends, which lost 2 bases and 0 bases, there was a span of 7 bases. Germline V gene data show CDR1 as SGHAT and CDR2 as FQNNGV. The CDR3 runs 14 residues. The CDR3 sequence is CASSLHPNQETQYF. The DNA for the CDR3 is TGTGCCAGCAGCTTACACCCGAACCAAGAGACCCAGTACTTC.

The V gene is TRBV2, the J gene TRBJ1-1, with D maybe TRBD1 (6 bases). Looked up from germline, CDR1 is SNHLY and CDR2 is FYNNEI. There are 13 residues in the CDR3. V was cut by 7 bases and J by 5 bases, with 14 bases left in between. The DNA of the CDR3 is TGTGCCAGCATTTTCGGGGGCGGAACTGAAGCTTTCTTT. Protein sequence: CASIFGGGTEAFF.

The chain links TRBV7-8 to TRBJ1-3, with D uncertain. In germline, CDR1 is SGHVS, CDR2 FQNEAQ. V lost 1 base to trimming and J lost 4 bases, with 14 bases between them. The CDR3 totals 16 residues. CDR3 nucleotide sequence: TGTGCCAGCAGCTTAGTGGTCCCCCGACGAGGAAACACCATATATTTT. It specifies CASSLVVPRRGNTIYF.

This chain links TRBV12-3 or TRBV12-4 with TRBJ1-2, with a weak D call TRBD1 (5 bases). V lost 1 base and J 4 bases, leaving 10 bases between the germline ends. The CDR3 runs 14 residues. The CDR3 region has the DNA TGTGCCAGCAGTTTAGGGGGGACTCCCTATGGCTACACCTTC. Protein: CASSLGGTPYGYTF.

The rearrangement uses TRBV20-1 and TRBJ2-7; unclear D gene. Trimming removed 3 bases at V and 0 bases at J, with 6 bases between. The CDR3 consists of 12 residues. The germline V gene has CDR1 DFQATT and CDR2 SNEGSKA (reference sequence). CDR3 loop: CSASPSSYEQYF. Here the CDR3 DNA reads TGCAGTGCTAGCCCGAGCTCCTACGAGCAGTACTTC.

This clonotype has more than one count but fewer than ten. V and J are TRBV30 and TRBJ2-1; D tentatively reads TRBD1 or TRBD2 (5 bases each). Trimming shortened V by 5 bases and J by 6 bases, and 17 bases separated the two germline ends. In germline, CDR1 is GTSNPN, CDR2 SVGIG (reference sequence). The CDR3 is 14 residues long. CDR3 nucleotide sequence: TGTGCCTGGGGCCGGATGGGGGATTCCAATGAGCAGTTCTTC. It yields the protein CAWGRMGDSNEQFF. The entire variable domain, with the rest obtained from reference TRBV30 and TRBJ2-1, is as follows: SQTIHQWPATLVQPVGSPLSLECTVEGTSNPNLYWYRQAAGRGLQLLFYSVGIGQISSEVPQNLSASRPQDRQFILSSKKLLLSDSGFYLCAWGRMGDSNEQFFGPGTRLTVL.

The genes are TRBV3-1 and TRBJ2-5; D perhaps matches TRBD2 (5 bases). Germline-derived CDR1 and CDR2 are LGHDT and YNNKEL (reference sequence). Deletions cut 4 bases from V and 3 bases from J, with 9 bases between. The CDR3 runs 13 residues. In DNA form, the CDR3 reads TGTGCCAGCAGCCGACACGGGGAAGAGACCCAGTACTTC. Its protein is CASSRHGEETQYF.

A few counts support this clonotype. The V call is TRBV12-3 or TRBV12-4, the J call TRBJ1-2; maybe TRBD1 (5 bases). This CDR3 region has 15 residues. V was clipped by 1 base and J by 2 bases, with 11 bases between them. The CDR3 bases are TGTGCCAGCAGTTTAGTGGCAGGGCTGAACTATGGCTACACCTTC. It is translated as CASSLVAGLNYGYTF.

V usage is TRBV5-1 and J usage is TRBJ1-1; TRBD1 aligns across 7 bases. CDR1 is SGHRS and CDR2 is YFSETQ in the germline V gene. Losses at the gene ends were 3 bases for V and 11 bases for J; bases not matched to a gene: 7. The CDR3 has 12 residues. The DNA for the CDR3 is TGCGCCAGCAGCTCCGACAGGGTAGGGGCTTTCTTT. It yields the protein CASSSDRVGAFF.

CDR3 DNA: TGTGCCAGCAGCTTCTTAGCGGGGGAGCAGTTCTTC. Translating it yields CASSFLAGEQFF. The chain employs TRBV11-3 and TRBJ2-1, with TRBD2 matching over 8 bases. The germline V gene encodes CDR1 SGHNT and CDR2 YENEEA. The CDR3 covers 12 residues. The J segment lost 10 bases and the V segment lost 3 bases, leaving 2 bases of the junction unmatched.